This passage covers 13 T cell receptor beta chains from one sample sequenced in a study of T cells after yellow fever vaccination. TCRdb passed the 5' RACE reads through MiXCR, listing each CDR3 protein once. The table has around 500,000 distinct CDR3 sequences, 21% seen once. The source material was PBMCs, sampled around 3 weeks after the first yellow fever vaccination. The origin of the receptors is a man between 18 and 35 years old who received the YFV17D yellow fever vaccine.

The chain joins TRBV5-4 to TRBJ2-7; TRBD2 aligns across 15 bases. V lost 4 bases and J lost 4; bases outside the gene matches: 6. The CDR3 contains 16 residues. Per the germline V gene, CDR1 is SGHNT and CDR2 is YYREEE (reference sequence). The CDR3 is CASSHGLAGGRYEQYF. In DNA, the CDR3 is TGTGCCAGCAGCCATGGACTAGCGGGGGGGCGGTACGAGCAGTACTTC.

The chain carries TRBV28 and TRBJ2-4; D is uncertain. The CDR3 loop spans 11 amino acids. Germline V gene sequence: CDR1 MDHEN, CDR2 SYDVKM. Trimming removed 5 bases from V and 9 bases from J, with 8 bases in between. CDR3 in amino acids: CASSAQFIQYF. The CDR3 DNA sequence: TGTGCCAGCAGTGCGCAATTCATTCAGTACTTC.

This chain connects TRBV5-1 to TRBJ1-1; TRBD1 matches 8 bases. Germline loops: CDR1 SGHRS, CDR2 YFSETQ. The CDR3 length is 16 residues. Trimming cost V 4 bases and J 5 bases; bases outside gene matches: 13. The CDR3: CASSTKGTGPRTEAFF. The CDR3 nucleotides read TGCGCCAGCAGCACCAAAGGGACAGGTCCGCGGACTGAAGCTTTCTTT.

The chain recombines TRBV9 with TRBJ1-2; D is uncertain. The germline V and J ends were trimmed by 4 bases and 5 bases, with 15 bases remaining between them. This CDR3 comprises 14 residues. The germline gives CDR1 SGDLS, CDR2 YYNGEE. The CDR3 DNA follows: TGTGCCAGCAGCAGCAGTTCGGCAGATTATGGCTACACCTTC. Its translation: CASSSSSADYGYTF. Complete variable domain (other parts from reference TRBV9 and TRBJ1-2): DSGVTQTPKHLITATGQRVTLRCSPRSGDLSVYWYQQSLDQGLQFLIQYYNGEERAKGNILERFSAQQFPDLHSELNLSSLELGDSALYFCASSSSSADYGYTFGSGTRLTVV.

This clonotype was seen a handful of times. CDR3 in amino acids: CASSQVTGPKGTEAFF. The CDR3 nucleotides read TGCGCCAGCAGCCAGGTCACAGGGCCAAAGGGCACTGAAGCTTTCTTT. The rearrangement uses TRBV4-1 and TRBJ1-1, with TRBD1 as a possible D gene (6 bases). The CDR3 covers 16 residues. Trimming took 3 bases from V and 4 from J, leaving 18 bases between them. From germline, CDR1 is MGHRA and CDR2 YSYEKL.

The chain carries TRBV20-1 and TRBJ2-3; 13 nucleotides line up with TRBD2. V trimming: 6 bases; J trimming: 1 base; junction bases outside the gene matches: 7. This CDR3 comprises 16 residues. Looked up from germline, CDR1 is DFQATT and CDR2 is SNEGSKA (reference sequence). The CDR3 here is CSAIPGTSGGTDTQYF. CDR3 bases: TGCAGTGCCATTCCCGGGACTAGCGGGGGCACAGATACGCAGTATTTT.

This chain links TRBV7-9 with TRBJ2-1; TRBD2 agrees at 10 bases. The CDR3 runs to 17 residues. J gave up 7 bases and V 5 bases, and 14 bases lay outside the gene matches. Germline lookup yields CDR1 SEHNR and CDR2 FQNEAQ (reference sequence). The CDR3 loop reads CASSPASSGGSRNEQFF. CDR3 nucleotide sequence: TGTGCCAGCAGCCCCGCGTCTAGCGGGGGCTCAAGGAATGAGCAGTTCTTC.

In its sample, this clonotype was seen a few times. The chain has TRBV7-9 and TRBJ2-7; D is unresolved. In germline, CDR1 is SEHNR, CDR2 FQNEAQ (reference sequence). V was pared by 6 bases and J by 3 bases, with 9 bases between. The CDR3 loop spans 12 amino acids. For the CDR3, the DNA is TGTGCCAGCAGTAACGGACGCTACGAGCAGTACTTC. This translates into CASSNGRYEQYF.

The J gene is TRBJ2-2, the V gene TRBV6-5; D is perhaps TRBD1 (6 bases). This CDR3 is 14 amino acids long. Looked up from germline, CDR1 is MNHEY and CDR2 is SVGAGI. V was cut by 4 bases and J by 2 bases, with 8 bases left in between. The CDR3 loop is CASSWTENTGELFF. CDR3 DNA sequence: TGTGCCAGCAGTTGGACAGAAAACACCGGGGAGCTGTTTTTT.

V is TRBV9 and J is TRBJ2-1, with TRBD2 as a possible D gene (5 bases). The CDR3 extends over 11 amino acids. Germline CDR1 SGDLS, CDR2 YYNGEE. Between the trimmed V and J ends, which lost 2 bases and 8 bases, there was a span of 5 bases. DNA of the CDR3: TGTGCCAGCAGCGTTAGCGATGAGCAGTTCTTC. It translates to CASSVSDEQFF.

V usage is TRBV6-1 and J usage is TRBJ2-6; 8 bases are a match to TRBD1. The CDR3 runs 14 residues. Looked up from germline, CDR1 is MNHNS and CDR2 is SASEGT. After removal of 7 bases from V and 2 bases from J, the junction contained 1 base not matched to a gene. CDR3 DNA sequence: TGTGCCAGCAAGACAGGGGCTGGGGCCAACGTCCTGACTTTC. Translated, it gives CASKTGAGANVLTF.

The sample holds a few counts of this clonotype. The chain employs TRBV7-2 and TRBJ2-3; 8 bases align to TRBD1. The CDR3 spans 17 residues. The junction had 7 bases not matched to a gene; V was cut back by 2 bases and J by 0 bases. Germline V gene sequence: CDR1 SGHTA, CDR2 FQGNSA. CDR3 in DNA: TGTGCCAGCAGCTTATGGGACAGGCCAACTAGCACAGATACGCAGTATTTT. Protein product: CASSLWDRPTSTDTQYF.

This chain connects TRBV20-1 to TRBJ1-2; possible D gene TRBD1, 6 bases. V dropped 2 bases and J dropped 3 bases, with 13 bases sitting between them. This CDR3 contains 14 residues. Germline V gene lookup returns CDR1 DFQATT and CDR2 SNEGSKA (reference sequence). CDR3 amino acids: CSARPPTGDYGYTF. CDR3 nucleotides: TGCAGTGCTAGACCCCCGACAGGAGACTATGGCTACACCTTC.